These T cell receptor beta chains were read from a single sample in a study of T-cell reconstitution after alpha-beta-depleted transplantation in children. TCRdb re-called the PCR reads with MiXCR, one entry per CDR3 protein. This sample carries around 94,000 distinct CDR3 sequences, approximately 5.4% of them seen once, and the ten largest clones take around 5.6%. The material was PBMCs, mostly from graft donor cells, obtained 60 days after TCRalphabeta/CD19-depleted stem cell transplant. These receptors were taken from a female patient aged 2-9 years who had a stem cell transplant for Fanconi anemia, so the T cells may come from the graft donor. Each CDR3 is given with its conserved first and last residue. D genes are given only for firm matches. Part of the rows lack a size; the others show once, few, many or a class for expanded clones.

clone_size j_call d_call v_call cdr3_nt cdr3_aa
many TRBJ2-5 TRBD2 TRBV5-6 TGTGCCAGCAGCTTGGAAGTAGCGGGGCGGGTCCAGTACTTC CASSLEVAGRVQYF
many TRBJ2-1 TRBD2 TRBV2 TGTGCCAGCAGTGAAGACCGAGCGGGAGGGCCTCAAAATGAGCAGTTCTTC CASSEDRAGGPQNEQFF
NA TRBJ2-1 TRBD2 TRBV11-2 TGTGCCAGCAGCTCCTTACCGGGACTAGCGGGAACATACAATGAGCAGTTCTTC CASSSLPGLAGTYNEQFF
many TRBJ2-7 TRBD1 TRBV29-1 TGCAGCGCCGGGACAGACTCCTACGAGCAGTACTTC CSAGTDSYEQYF
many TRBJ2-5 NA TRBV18 TGTGCCAGCTCACCCTCGGACTGGCAAGAGACCCAGTACTTC CASSPSDWQETQYF
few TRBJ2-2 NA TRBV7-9 TGTGCCAGCAGCTCTCCCACGAACACCGGGGAGCTGTTTTTT CASSSPTNTGELFF
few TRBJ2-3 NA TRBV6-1 TGTGCCAGCAGTACCGGGGCTAGCACAGATACGCAGTATTTT CASSTGASTDTQYF
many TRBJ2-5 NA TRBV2 TGTGCCAGCAATGTTTACAGACTCCAAGAGACCCAGTACTTC CASNVYRLQETQYF
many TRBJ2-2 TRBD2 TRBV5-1 TGCGCCAGCAGCTTGATTCCTAGCGGGAGGACGAACACCGGGGAGCTGTTTTTT CASSLIPSGRTNTGELFF
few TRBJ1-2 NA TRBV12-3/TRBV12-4 TGTGCCAGCCTCCTCGGGGGTCGACGGGTTGAAGGCTACACCTTC CASLLGGRRVEGYTF
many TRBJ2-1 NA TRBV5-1 TGCGCCAGCAGCTTGGGGTGGATGGAAGACAATGAGCAGTTCTTC CASSLGWMEDNEQFF
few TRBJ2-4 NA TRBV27 TGTGCCAGCAGTTTATCCCAGATCTGTTCGGGTGACTACTACTATTTTCGGGGACATAGGGACTTC CASSLSQICSGDYYYFRGHRDF
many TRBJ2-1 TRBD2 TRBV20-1 TGCAGTGCTAGATCCAGTAGCGGGGGGGCCTACAATGAGCAGTTCTTC CSARSSSGGAYNEQFF
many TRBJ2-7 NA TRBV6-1 TGTGCCAGCAGTCTCAGGTGGGGTGAGGACTACGAGCAGTACTTC CASSLRWGEDYEQYF
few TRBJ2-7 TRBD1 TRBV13 TGTGCCAGCAGCAACGACAGGGGTTACGAGCAGTACTTC CASSNDRGYEQYF
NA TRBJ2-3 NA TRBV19 TGTGCCAGTAGCAGGGCCAGGGCCCAAACAGATACGCAGTATTTT CASSRARAQTDTQYF
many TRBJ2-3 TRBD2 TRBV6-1 TGTGCCAGCAGTAGAGCGGGGGGCACAGATACGCAGTATTTT CASSRAGGTDTQYF
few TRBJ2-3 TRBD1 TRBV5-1 TGCGCCAGCAGCTGGCAAGGGGGCCCAGATACGCAGTATTTT CASSWQGGPDTQYF
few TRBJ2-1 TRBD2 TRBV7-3 TGTGCCAGCAGCCCACGCCCACTAGCGGGGCCTTACAATGAGCAGTTCTTC CASSPRPLAGPYNEQFF
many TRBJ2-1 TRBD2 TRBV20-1 TGCAGTGCGGATGGGGCTCGGCGGGGGGGCCTTGTCTTGGGTGAGCAGTTCTTC CSADGARRGGLVLGEQFF
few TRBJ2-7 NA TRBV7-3 TGTGCCAGCAGCTTAGGGGCCGGGACCCATAACGAGCAGTACTTC CASSLGAGTHNEQYF
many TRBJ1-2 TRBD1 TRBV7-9 TGTGCCAGCAGCTTAGGGGACAGCTATGACTACACCTTC CASSLGDSYDYTF
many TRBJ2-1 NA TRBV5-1 TGCGCCAGCATGGGCCAGGGCTACAATGAGCAGTTCTTC CASMGQGYNEQFF
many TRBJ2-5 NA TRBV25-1 TGTGCCAGCAGTGGTCGCCTCCAGGGGACCCAGTACTTC CASSGRLQGTQYF
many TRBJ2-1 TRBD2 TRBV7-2 TGTGCCAGCAGCTTACTGAGCGGGGACTACAATGAGCAGTTCTTC CASSLLSGDYNEQFF
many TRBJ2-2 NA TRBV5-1 TGCGCCAGCAGCTTGGCGGATCACACCGGGGAGCTGTTTTTT CASSLADHTGELFF
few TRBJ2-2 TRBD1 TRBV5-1 TGCGCCAGCAGCTTGGTGGCAGGGGGCTACACCGGGGAGCTGTTTTTT CASSLVAGGYTGELFF
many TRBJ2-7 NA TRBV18 TGTGCCAGTTCAGCGGCCGGAGACTACGAGCAGTACTTC CASSAAGDYEQYF